The present T cell receptor beta chain was sequenced within a study of blood T cell repertoires in COVID-19. Whole-study context: Samples of COVID-19 (acute and convalescent) were obtained from the United States, Italy and Spain. Nucleic acid was either cDNA or gDNA, and it came from T cells, B-cell-depleted T cells, or PBMCs.

Assay used: immunoSEQ multiplex PCR; TCRdb lists only in-frame clones, some missing. The top ten clones hold about 3.5% of a sample with a few hundred thousand clones, about 80% of them seen once. CDR3 length: 15 residues. Germline CDR1 is LGHDT and CDR2 is YNNKEL (reference sequence). V was shortened by 3 bases and J by 4 bases, with 15 bases between the two germline ends. The sequencing input was PBMCs or T cells enriched from blood (not recorded which). The TCR sequence derives from a man aged 50-59 years who had recovered from COVID-19. The chain recombines TRBV3-1 (or the pseudogene TRBV3-2) with TRBJ1-2; perhaps TRBD1 as D (6 bases). CDR3 coding DNA: TGTGCCAGCAGCCATAAGCCTACAGGGCTCTATGGCTACACCTTC. This encodes CASSHKPTGLYGYTF.